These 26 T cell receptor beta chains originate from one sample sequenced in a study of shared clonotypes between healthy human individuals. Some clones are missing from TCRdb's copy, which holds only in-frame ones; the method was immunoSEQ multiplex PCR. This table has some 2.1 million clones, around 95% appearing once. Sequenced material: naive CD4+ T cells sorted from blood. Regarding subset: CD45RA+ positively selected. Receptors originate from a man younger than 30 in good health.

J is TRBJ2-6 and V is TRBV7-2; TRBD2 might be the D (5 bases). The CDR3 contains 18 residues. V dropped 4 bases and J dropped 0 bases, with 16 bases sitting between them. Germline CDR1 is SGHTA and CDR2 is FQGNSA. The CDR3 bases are TGTGCCAGCAGCTGGTCGGGCGGGCGCGTCTCTGGGGCCAACGTCCTGACTTTC. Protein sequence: CASSWSGGRVSGANVLTF. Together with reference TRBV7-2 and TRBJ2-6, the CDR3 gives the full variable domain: GAGVSQSPSNKVTEKGKDVELRCDPISGHTALYWYRQSLGQGLEFLIYFQGNSAPDKSGLPSDRFSAERTGGSVSTLTIQRTQQEDSAVYLCASSWSGGRVSGANVLTFGAGSRLTVL.

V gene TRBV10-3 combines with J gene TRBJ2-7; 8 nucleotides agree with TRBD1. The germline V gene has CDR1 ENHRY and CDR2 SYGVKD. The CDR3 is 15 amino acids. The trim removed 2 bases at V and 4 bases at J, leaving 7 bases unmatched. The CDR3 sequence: CAISETEQGVYEQYF. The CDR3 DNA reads TGTGCCATCAGTGAGACGGAACAGGGGGTGTACGAGCAGTACTTC.

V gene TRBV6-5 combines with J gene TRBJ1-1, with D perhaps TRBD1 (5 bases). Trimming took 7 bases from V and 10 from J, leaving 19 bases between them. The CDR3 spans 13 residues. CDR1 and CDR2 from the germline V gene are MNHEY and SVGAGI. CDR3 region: CASISSQGVRAFF. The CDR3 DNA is TGTGCCAGCATCAGTTCTCAGGGCGTTAGAGCTTTCTTT.

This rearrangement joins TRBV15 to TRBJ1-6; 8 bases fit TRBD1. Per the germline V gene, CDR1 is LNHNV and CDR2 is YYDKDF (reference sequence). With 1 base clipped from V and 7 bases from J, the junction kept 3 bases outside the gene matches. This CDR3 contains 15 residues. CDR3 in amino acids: CATSRVRGHNSPLHF. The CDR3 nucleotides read TGTGCCACCAGCAGAGTCAGGGGGCACAATTCACCCCTCCACTTT.

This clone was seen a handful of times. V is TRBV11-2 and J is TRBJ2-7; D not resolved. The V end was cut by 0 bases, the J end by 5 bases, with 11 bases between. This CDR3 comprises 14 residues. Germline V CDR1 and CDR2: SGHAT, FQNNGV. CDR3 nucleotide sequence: TGTGCCAGCAGCTTAGATTGGCCGGTCCACGAGCAGTACTTC. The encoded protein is CASSLDWPVHEQYF.

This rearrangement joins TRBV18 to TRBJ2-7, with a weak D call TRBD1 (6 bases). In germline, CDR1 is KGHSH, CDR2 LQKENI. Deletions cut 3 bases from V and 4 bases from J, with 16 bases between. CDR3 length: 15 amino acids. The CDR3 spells CASSPQGLPLYEQYF. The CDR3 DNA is TGTGCCAGCTCACCTCAGGGGTTACCCCTGTACGAGCAGTACTTC.

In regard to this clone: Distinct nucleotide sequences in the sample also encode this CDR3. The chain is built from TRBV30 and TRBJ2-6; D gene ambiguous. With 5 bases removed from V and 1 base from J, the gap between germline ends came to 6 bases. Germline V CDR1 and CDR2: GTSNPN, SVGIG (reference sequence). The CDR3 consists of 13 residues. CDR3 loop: CAWALSGANVLTF. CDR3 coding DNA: TGTGCCTGGGCCTTGTCTGGGGCCAACGTCCTGACTTTC.

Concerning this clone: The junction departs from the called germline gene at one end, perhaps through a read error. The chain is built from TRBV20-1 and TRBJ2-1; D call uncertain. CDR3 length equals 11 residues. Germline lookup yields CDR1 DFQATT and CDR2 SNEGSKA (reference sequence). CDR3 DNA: TGCAGTGCCAGCATTGGGCTCGAGCGGTTCTTC. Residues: CSASIGLERFF.

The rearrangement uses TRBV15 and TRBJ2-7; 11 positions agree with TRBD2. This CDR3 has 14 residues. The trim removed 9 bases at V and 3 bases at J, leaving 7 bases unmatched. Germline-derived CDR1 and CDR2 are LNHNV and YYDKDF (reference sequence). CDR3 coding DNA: TGTGCCACGGGGACTAGCGGAAACATCTACGAGCAGTACTTC. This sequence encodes CATGTSGNIYEQYF.

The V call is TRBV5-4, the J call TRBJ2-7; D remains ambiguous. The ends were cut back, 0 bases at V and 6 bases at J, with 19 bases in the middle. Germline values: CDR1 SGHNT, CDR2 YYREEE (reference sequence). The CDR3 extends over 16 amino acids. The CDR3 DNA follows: TGTGCCAGCAGCTTGGTGAGGTTTGGGTTCCCGAGCGAGCAGTACTTC. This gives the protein CASSLVRFGFPSEQYF.

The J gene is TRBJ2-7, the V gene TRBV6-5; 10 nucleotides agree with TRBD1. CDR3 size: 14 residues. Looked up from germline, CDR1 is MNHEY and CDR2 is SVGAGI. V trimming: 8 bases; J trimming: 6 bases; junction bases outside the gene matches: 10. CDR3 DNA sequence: TGTGCCAGCCGGTTTGACAGGGGGCTCTCCGAGCAGTACTTC. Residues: CASRFDRGLSEQYF.

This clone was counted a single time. The CDR3: CASSPWTKQETQYF. In DNA form, the CDR3 reads TGTGCCAGCAGTCCTTGGACTAAGCAAGAGACCCAGTACTTC. This chain connects TRBV2 to TRBJ2-5; possibly TRBD2 for D (6 bases). There are 14 residues in the CDR3. Germline loops: CDR1 SNHLY, CDR2 FYNNEI. The germline V and J ends were trimmed by 5 bases and 2 bases, with 12 bases remaining between them.

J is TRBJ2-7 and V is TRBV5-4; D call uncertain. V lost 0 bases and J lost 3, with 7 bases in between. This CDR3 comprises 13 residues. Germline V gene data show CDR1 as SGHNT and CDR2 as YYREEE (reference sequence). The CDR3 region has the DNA TGTGCCAGCAGCTTGGTGGGTTTCTACGAGCAGTACTTC. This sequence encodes CASSLVGFYEQYF.

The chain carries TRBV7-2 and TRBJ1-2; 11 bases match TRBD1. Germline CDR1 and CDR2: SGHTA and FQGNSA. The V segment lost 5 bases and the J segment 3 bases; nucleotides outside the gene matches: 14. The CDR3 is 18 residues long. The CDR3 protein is CASSTRDRGLLTDYGYTF. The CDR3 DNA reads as TGTGCCAGCAGCACCCGGGACAGGGGGTTATTGACTGACTATGGCTACACCTTC.

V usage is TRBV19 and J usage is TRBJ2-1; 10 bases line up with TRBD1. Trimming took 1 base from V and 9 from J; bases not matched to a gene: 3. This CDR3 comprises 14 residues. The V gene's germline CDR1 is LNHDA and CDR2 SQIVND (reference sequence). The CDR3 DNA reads TGTGCCAGTAGTATAGGACAGGGGGCACTTGAGCAGTTCTTC. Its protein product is CASSIGQGALEQFF.

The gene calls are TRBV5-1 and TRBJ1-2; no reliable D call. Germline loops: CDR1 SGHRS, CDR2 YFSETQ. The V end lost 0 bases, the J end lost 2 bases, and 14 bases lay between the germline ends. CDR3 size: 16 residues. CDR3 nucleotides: TGCGCCAGCAGCTTGGATGGGCAGGCCAACAACTATGGCTACACCTTC. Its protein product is CASSLDGQANNYGYTF.

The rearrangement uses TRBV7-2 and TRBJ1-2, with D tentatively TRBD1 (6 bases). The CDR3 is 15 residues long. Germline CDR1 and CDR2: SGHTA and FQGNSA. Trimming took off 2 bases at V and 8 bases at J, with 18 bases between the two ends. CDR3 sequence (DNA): TGTGCCAGCAGCTTAAGAATTACGGACAGTTCAGGCTACACCTTC. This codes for CASSLRITDSSGYTF. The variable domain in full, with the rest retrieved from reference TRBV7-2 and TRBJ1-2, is GAGVSQSPSNKVTEKGKDVELRCDPISGHTALYWYRQSLGQGLEFLIYFQGNSAPDKSGLPSDRFSAERTGGSVSTLTIQRTQQEDSAVYLCASSLRITDSSGYTFGSGTRLTVV.

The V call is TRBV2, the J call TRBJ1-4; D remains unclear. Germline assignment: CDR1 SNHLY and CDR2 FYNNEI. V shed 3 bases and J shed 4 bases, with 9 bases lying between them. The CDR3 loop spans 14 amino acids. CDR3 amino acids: CASSDRRLNEKLFF. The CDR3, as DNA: TGTGCCAGCAGTGATCGTCGGCTTAATGAAAAACTGTTTTTT.

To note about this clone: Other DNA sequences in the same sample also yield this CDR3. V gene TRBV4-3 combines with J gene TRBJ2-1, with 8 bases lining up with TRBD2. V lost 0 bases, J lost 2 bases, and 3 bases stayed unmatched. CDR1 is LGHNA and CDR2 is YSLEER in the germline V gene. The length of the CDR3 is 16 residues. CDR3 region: CASSQDAGGAYNEQFF. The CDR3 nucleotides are TGCGCCAGCAGCCAAGATGCGGGAGGCGCCTACAATGAGCAGTTCTTC.

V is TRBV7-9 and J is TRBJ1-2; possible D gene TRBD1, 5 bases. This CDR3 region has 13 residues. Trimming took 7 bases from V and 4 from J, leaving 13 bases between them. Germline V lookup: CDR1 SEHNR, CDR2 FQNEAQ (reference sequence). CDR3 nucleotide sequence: TGTGCCAGCAATGCGGACAAGACCTATGGCTACACCTTC. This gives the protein CASNADKTYGYTF.

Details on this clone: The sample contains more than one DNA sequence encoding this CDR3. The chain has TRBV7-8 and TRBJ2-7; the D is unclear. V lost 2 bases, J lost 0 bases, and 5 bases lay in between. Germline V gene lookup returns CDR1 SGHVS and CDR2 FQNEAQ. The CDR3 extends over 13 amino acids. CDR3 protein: CASSLTSSYEQYF. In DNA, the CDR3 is TGTGCCAGCAGCTTAACAAGCTCCTACGAGCAGTACTTC.

CDR3 residues: CASSTRQAVSYEQYF. The DNA of the CDR3 is TGCGCCAGCAGCACCCGACAGGCAGTTTCCTACGAGCAGTACTTC. J is TRBJ2-7 and V is TRBV5-1; D possibly corresponds to TRBD1 (6 bases). Trimming left V 4 bases short and J 1 base short, with 15 bases between. The length of the CDR3 is 15 residues. Germline CDR1 is SGHRS and CDR2 is YFSETQ. Variable domain in full (rest from reference TRBV5-1 and TRBJ2-7): KAGVTQTPRYLIKTRGQQVTLSCSPISGHRSVSWYQQTPGQGLQFLFEYFSETQRNKGNFPGRFSGRQFSNSRSEMNVSTLELGDSALYLCASSTRQAVSYEQYFGPGTRLTVT.

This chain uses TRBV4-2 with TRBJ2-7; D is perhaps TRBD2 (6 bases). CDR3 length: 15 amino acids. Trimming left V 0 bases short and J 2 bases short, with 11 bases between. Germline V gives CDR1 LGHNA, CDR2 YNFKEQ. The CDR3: CASSQDGGVTYEQYF. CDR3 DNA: TGTGCCAGCAGCCAAGATGGCGGGGTTACCTACGAGCAGTACTTC.

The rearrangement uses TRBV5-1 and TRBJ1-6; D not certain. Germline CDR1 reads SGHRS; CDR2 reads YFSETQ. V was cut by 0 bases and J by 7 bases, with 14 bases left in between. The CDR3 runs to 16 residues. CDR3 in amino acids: CASSLAGSRGNSPLHF. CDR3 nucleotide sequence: TGCGCCAGCAGCTTGGCCGGCAGCCGGGGAAATTCACCCCTCCACTTT. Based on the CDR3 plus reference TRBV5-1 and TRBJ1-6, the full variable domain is KAGVTQTPRYLIKTRGQQVTLSCSPISGHRSVSWYQQTPGQGLQFLFEYFSETQRNKGNFPGRFSGRQFSNSRSEMNVSTLELGDSALYLCASSLAGSRGNSPLHFGNGTRLTVT.

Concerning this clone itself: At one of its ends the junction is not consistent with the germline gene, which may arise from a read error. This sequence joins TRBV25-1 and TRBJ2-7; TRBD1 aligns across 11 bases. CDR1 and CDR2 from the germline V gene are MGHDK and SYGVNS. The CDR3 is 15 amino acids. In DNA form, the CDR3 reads TGTGCCAGCAGAGAATCCGGGACAGGGGGCTACGAGCAGTACTTC. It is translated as CASRESGTGGYEQYF.

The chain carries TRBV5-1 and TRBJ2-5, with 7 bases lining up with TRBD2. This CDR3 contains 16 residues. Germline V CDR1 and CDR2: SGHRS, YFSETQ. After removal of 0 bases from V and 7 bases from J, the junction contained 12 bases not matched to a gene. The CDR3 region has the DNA TGCGCCAGCAGCTTGGGCAGTAGCGGGTACGTTGGGACCCAGTACTTC. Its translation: CASSLGSSGYVGTQYF.